This entry features one T cell receptor beta chain sequence. Unmatched junction bases numbered 3, after V lost 2 bases and J lost 6 bases. The germline gives CDR1 MGHRA, CDR2 YSYEKL. The CDR3 loop spans 14 amino acids. These data come from a study of cytomegalovirus exposure and HLA in healthy donors. The PCR employed 60 Vbeta primers together with 13 Jbeta primers. Some clones are missing from TCRdb's copy, which holds only in-frame ones; the method was immunoSEQ multiplex PCR. The data contain about 140,000 clones, nearly 70% of them singletons. Sample: PBMCs. The chain links TRBV4-1 to TRBJ1-1, with TRBD1 identical over 10 bases. This clonotype was obtained from a man aged 30-40 years in good health and CMV-seropositive. The CDR3 bases are TGCGCCAGCAGCCAAAATGGACAGGGGGCTGAAGCTTTCTTT. It encodes CASSQNGQGAEAFF.